The 30 T cell receptor beta chains below all came from one sample that was sequenced in a study of blood T cell repertoires in COVID-19. The repertoire was sequenced with immunoSEQ multiplex PCR; TCRdb's copy has only in-frame clones and lacks some. The sample lists some 95,000 clones; approximately 80% were seen once. The material sequenced was peripheral blood. The origin of the receptors is a man aged 70-80 years with acute or convalescent COVID-19.

The chain links TRBV5-8 to TRBJ1-6; TRBD1 matches at 7 bases. With 4 bases clipped from V and 8 bases from J, the junction kept 12 bases outside the gene matches. Germline loops: CDR1 SGHTS, CDR2 YDEGEE. The CDR3 contains 16 residues. CDR3 coding DNA: TGTGCCAGCAGCAAATCTTTGGGACAGATGTATTCACCCCTCCACTTT. This gives the protein CASSKSLGQMYSPLHF.

V usage is TRBV19 and J usage is TRBJ2-6, with D tentatively TRBD1 (6 bases). The germline gives CDR1 LNHDA, CDR2 SQIVND (reference sequence). V lost 8 bases, J lost 0 bases, and 17 bases lay in between. This CDR3 spans 17 amino acids. The CDR3, as DNA: TGTGCCAGTTCAACGGGACATCCCAACTCTGGGGCCAACGTCCTGACTTTC. Protein sequence: CASSTGHPNSGANVLTF.

This clone was counted a single time. This chain uses TRBV19 with TRBJ2-3, with 10 bases fitting TRBD1. Germline CDR1 and CDR2: LNHDA and SQIVND (reference sequence). The CDR3 runs to 18 residues. J gave up 0 bases and V 0 bases, and 6 bases lay outside the gene matches. The CDR3, as DNA: TGTGCCAGTAGTATAGATACCGGGACAGGGGACAGCACAGATACGCAGTATTTT. Its protein is CASSIDTGTGDSTDTQYF. The full variable domain, completed using reference TRBV19 and TRBJ2-3, is DGGITQSPKYLFRKEGQNVTLSCEQNLNHDAMYWYRQDPGQGLRLIYYSQIVNDFQKGDIAEGYSVSREKKESFPLTVTSAQKNPTAFYLCASSIDTGTGDSTDTQYFGPGTRLTVL.

The CDR3 nucleotides are TGTGCCAGCAGTCTCGCCGGGACAGGAGGGGGTCAGCCCCAGCATTTT. Translating it yields CASSLAGTGGGQPQHF. V is TRBV6-6 and J is TRBJ1-5, with TRBD1 matching 8 bases. With 5 bases clipped from V and 6 bases from J, the junction kept 12 bases outside the gene matches. Germline CDR1 reads MNHNY; CDR2 reads SVGAGI (reference sequence). CDR3 length: 16 residues.

The chain joins TRBV5-1 to TRBJ1-2; TRBD1 matches 9 bases. Trimming removed 4 bases from V and 14 bases from J; junction bases left unmatched: 12. Germline CDR1 reads SGHRS; CDR2 reads YFSETQ. The CDR3 extends over 13 amino acids. CDR3 DNA sequence: TGCGCCAGCAGCCCGGACAGGGGTGGGGGGATGACCTTC. It encodes CASSPDRGGGMTF. Supplemented by reference TRBV5-1 and TRBJ1-2, the full variable domain reads KAGVTQTPRYLIKTRGQQVTLSCSPISGHRSVSWYQQTPGQGLQFLFEYFSETQRNKGNFPGRFSGRQFSNSRSEMNVSTLELGDSALYLCASSPDRGGGMTFGSGTRLTVV.

This rearrangement joins TRBV7-2 to TRBJ1-1; D remains ambiguous. V was trimmed by 5 bases and J by 2 bases, leaving 15 bases between them. The CDR3 consists of 15 residues. In germline, CDR1 is SGHTA, CDR2 FQGNSA. The CDR3 region has the DNA TGTGCCAGCAGCCCCGGTAGGGAGGGAAACACTGAAGCTTTCTTT. Translating it yields CASSPGREGNTEAFF.

The V call is TRBV27, the J call TRBJ1-1; D is undetermined. V was trimmed by 5 bases and J by 6 bases, leaving 16 bases between them. The CDR3 loop spans 14 amino acids. From germline, CDR1 is MNHEY and CDR2 SMNVEV (reference sequence). The CDR3 DNA follows: TGTGCCAGCAGTCCTGGACTGATTTTTTCTGAAGCTTTCTTT. It yields the protein CASSPGLIFSEAFF.

The gene calls are TRBV10-2 and TRBJ1-6; TRBD1 matches at 9 bases. Trimming at V came to 2 bases and at J to 7 bases, leaving 3 bases not matched to a gene. Per germline, CDR1 WSHSY and CDR2 SAAADI. This CDR3 has 15 residues. The CDR3 here is CASSERDRVNSPLHF. The CDR3 nucleotides read TGCGCCAGCAGTGAGAGGGACAGGGTGAATTCACCCCTCCACTTT.

The rearrangement links TRBV24-1 to TRBJ2-1; D is unresolved. This CDR3 spans 16 amino acids. CDR1 KGHDR and CDR2 SFDVKD come from the germline V gene. Trimming left V 3 bases short and J 3 bases short, with 14 bases between. The CDR3 sequence: CATSDPVAGNYNEQFF. In DNA, the CDR3 is TGTGCCACCAGTGATCCTGTCGCAGGAAACTACAATGAGCAGTTCTTC.

The J gene is TRBJ2-2, the V gene TRBV3-1 (or the pseudogene TRBV3-2), with 7 bases aligning to TRBD1. The V segment lost 2 bases and the J segment 5 bases; nucleotides outside the gene matches: 8. Germline values: CDR1 LGHDT, CDR2 YNNKEL (reference sequence). This CDR3 spans 16 amino acids. The CDR3, as DNA: TGTGCCAGCAGCCAACTTCCAGGGGGTAGTACCGGGGAGCTGTTTTTT. Protein sequence: CASSQLPGGSTGELFF.

This clone occurred a few times. The V and J genes are TRBV6-5 and TRBJ1-5; a possible D gene is TRBD1 (5 bases). CDR3 length equals 14 residues. V shed 8 bases and J shed 2 bases, with 13 bases lying between them. Germline V gives CDR1 MNHEY, CDR2 SVGAGI. CDR3 bases: TGTGCCAGCCGTACAGGAAAAGGCAATCAGCCCCAGCATTTT. Translating gives CASRTGKGNQPQHF.

The V and J genes are TRBV4-1 and TRBJ1-1, with D possibly being TRBD1 (6 bases). V lost 4 bases, J lost 1 base, and 13 bases lay in between. The germline gives CDR1 MGHRA, CDR2 YSYEKL. The CDR3 is 15 amino acids. CDR3 amino acids: CASSRTGSRNTEAFF. The DNA for the CDR3 is TGCGCCAGCAGCCGAACAGGGAGTCGGAACACTGAAGCTTTCTTT.

The rearrangement links TRBV6-5 to TRBJ1-6, with D unresolved. Trimming removed 0 bases from V and 11 bases from J, with 14 bases in between. The CDR3 is 15 residues long. Germline CDR1 is MNHEY and CDR2 is SVGAGI. The CDR3 loop reads CASSYSPEINPPLHF. CDR3 DNA sequence: TGTGCCAGCAGTTACTCGCCAGAAATCAATCCACCCCTCCACTTT.

This clone was detected once. The V gene is TRBV5-1, the J gene TRBJ1-5; 7 bases are shared with TRBD1. This CDR3 has 15 amino acids. V dropped 0 bases and J dropped 5; count of bases not matched to a gene: 5. Per germline, CDR1 SGHRS and CDR2 YFSETQ. CDR3 nucleotide sequence: TGCGCCAGCAGCTTGGGGGACAGCCTTTATCAGCCCCAGCATTTT. Its protein product is CASSLGDSLYQPQHF. Complete variable domain (other parts from reference TRBV5-1 and TRBJ1-5): KAGVTQTPRYLIKTRGQQVTLSCSPISGHRSVSWYQQTPGQGLQFLFEYFSETQRNKGNFPGRFSGRQFSNSRSEMNVSTLELGDSALYLCASSLGDSLYQPQHFGDGTRLSIL.

V usage is TRBV11-2 and J usage is TRBJ1-2; possible D gene TRBD1, 5 bases. This CDR3 is 16 amino acids long. Looked up from germline, CDR1 is SGHAT and CDR2 is FQNNGV. V was clipped by 4 bases and J by 4 bases, with 19 bases between them. The CDR3 bases are TGTGCCAGCAGCTACGCCCCGGGCAGGGCAGGCTATGGCTACACCTTC. Its protein product is CASSYAPGRAGYGYTF.

The CDR3 DNA reads TGTGCCAGCACCGGGACAGGGGGGAGGTATGGCTACACCTTC. Translation: CASTGTGGRYGYTF. The V and J genes are TRBV7-3 and TRBJ1-2; 11 positions agree with TRBD1. Germline CDR1 and CDR2: SGHTA and FQGTGA. J was trimmed by 5 bases and V by 7 bases; bases with no gene match: 6. The CDR3 totals 14 residues.

V gene TRBV10-2 combines with J gene TRBJ1-1; no firm D call. Trimming cost V 3 bases and J 2 bases, with 10 bases left between them. Germline values: CDR1 WSHSY, CDR2 SAAADI. The length of the CDR3 is 14 residues. The CDR3 region is CASSEWAGNTEAFF. CDR3 DNA: TGCGCCAGCAGTGAATGGGCAGGCAACACTGAAGCTTTCTTT.

The chain has TRBV6-6 and TRBJ1-4, with 7 nucleotides matching TRBD1. The CDR3 is made up of 16 amino acids. Germline assignment: CDR1 MNHNY and CDR2 SVGAGI (reference sequence). Trimming took 5 bases from V and 3 from J; bases not matched to a gene: 9. CDR3 loop: CASSPDRVGPNEKLFF. Here the CDR3 DNA reads TGTGCCAGCAGTCCCGACAGGGTAGGACCTAATGAAAAACTGTTTTTT.

This clone was seen once. The chain couples TRBV6-5 to TRBJ2-1, with D perhaps matching TRBD1 (6 bases). CDR1 and CDR2 (germline): MNHEY, SVGAGI. The V end was cut by 6 bases, the J end by 3 bases, with 15 bases between. The CDR3 has 15 residues. The CDR3 nucleotides read TGTGCCAGCAGCGGATCTGGACAGCACTACAATGAGCAGTTCTTC. It specifies CASSGSGQHYNEQFF.

The chain is built from TRBV5-1 and TRBJ2-7, with TRBD1 matching over 10 bases. This CDR3 is 16 amino acids long. The J segment lost 0 bases and the V segment lost 5 bases, leaving 8 bases of the junction unmatched. The germline gives CDR1 SGHRS, CDR2 YFSETQ. CDR3: CASRLRGTGVSYEQYF. CDR3 bases: TGCGCCAGCAGGCTGCGGGGGACAGGGGTCTCCTACGAGCAGTACTTC.

The CDR3 is CASSLAVTTEAFF. CDR3 sequence (DNA): TGTGCCAGCAGTCTCGCGGTGACCACTGAAGCTTTCTTT. The chain is built from TRBV27 and TRBJ1-1; D is uncertain. The germline CDR1 and CDR2 sequences are MNHEY and SMNVEV (reference sequence). V was pared by 5 bases and J by 4 bases, with 11 bases between. This CDR3 is built from 13 residues.

The chain joins TRBV7-2 to TRBJ1-2; 11 bases map to TRBD1. The junction had 3 bases not matched to a gene; V was cut back by 1 base and J by 2 bases. The CDR3 extends over 16 amino acids. CDR1 and CDR2 (germline): SGHTA, FQGNSA. The CDR3 region has the DNA TGTGCCAGCAGCTTAGGGACAGGGGGCAGGAACTATGGCTACACCTTC. This encodes CASSLGTGGRNYGYTF.

For the CDR3, the DNA is TGTGCCAGCAGTTTACAGGGGGCGGCCGGCACTGAAGCTTTCTTT. Amino acids: CASSLQGAAGTEAFF. This chain links TRBV6-5 with TRBJ1-1; 9 bases map to TRBD1. This CDR3 region has 15 residues. CDR1 is MNHEY, CDR2 SVGAGI, per germline. Trimming at V came to 4 bases and at J to 4 bases, leaving 7 bases not matched to a gene.

The chain uses TRBV10-1 and TRBJ2-3; D is possibly TRBD2 (5 bases). The CDR3 loop spans 13 amino acids. V shed 2 bases and J shed 9 bases, with 12 bases lying between them. Germline values: CDR1 WNHNN, CDR2 SYGVQD (reference sequence). CDR3 region: CASSEPDRRTQYF. The CDR3 DNA is TGCGCCAGCAGTGAGCCCGACCGGAGGACGCAGTATTTT.

The J gene is TRBJ2-1, the V gene TRBV28; 13 nucleotides align to TRBD2. Trimming removed 3 bases from V and 5 bases from J; junction bases left unmatched: 13. Germline assignment: CDR1 MDHEN and CDR2 SYDVKM. The CDR3 consists of 19 residues. CDR3 sequence (DNA): TGTGCCAGCAGTTTCCCCTCGACTAGCGGGAGGTACTACCACAATGAGCAGTTCTTC. Protein: CASSFPSTSGRYYHNEQFF. Drawing the rest from reference TRBV28 and TRBJ2-1, the complete variable domain is DVKVTQSSRYLVKRTGEKVFLECVQDMDHENMFWYRQDPGLGLRLIYFSYDVKMKEKGDIPEGYSVSREKKERFSLILESASTNQTSMYLCASSFPSTSGRYYHNEQFFGPGTRLTVL.

The chain joins TRBV27 to TRBJ1-5; 8 nucleotides match TRBD1. The V gene end was trimmed by 7 bases and the J gene end by 3 bases; junction bases not matched to a gene: 2. Per the germline V gene, CDR1 is MNHEY and CDR2 is SMNVEV (reference sequence). The CDR3 runs 13 residues. The CDR3 sequence: CASTGQANQPQHF. As DNA, the CDR3 is TGTGCCAGCACGGGACAGGCCAATCAGCCCCAGCATTTT.

The chain uses TRBV13 and TRBJ2-7; 7 bases agree with TRBD1. The CDR3 contains 13 residues. Germline CDR1 PRHDT, CDR2 FYEKMQ (reference sequence). Germline trimming cut 5 bases from V and 3 bases from J; bases unmatched to any gene: 4. The DNA for the CDR3 is TGTGCCAGCAGCCCACAGGGGAACTACGAGCAGTACTTC. Translating it yields CASSPQGNYEQYF. Full variable domain (outside the CDR3, taken from reference TRBV13 and TRBJ2-7): AAGVIQSPRHLIKEKRETATLKCYPIPRHDTVYWYQQGPGQDPQFLISFYEKMQSDKGSIPDRFSAQQFSDYHSELNMSSLELGDSALYFCASSPQGNYEQYFGPGTRLTVT.

The rearrangement joins TRBV7-6 to TRBJ2-5; 10 bases line up with TRBD2. The V and J ends lost 6 bases and 5 bases, in that order; junction bases with no gene match: 12. Germline assignment: CDR1 SGHVS and CDR2 FNYEAQ. The CDR3 has 16 amino acids. The CDR3: CASRPKPGLAPETQYF. In nucleotides, the CDR3 is TGTGCCAGCAGACCAAAACCGGGACTAGCGCCGGAGACCCAGTACTTC. Full variable domain (missing parts from reference TRBV7-6 and TRBJ2-5): GAGVSQSPRYKVTKRGQDVALRCDPISGHVSLYWYRQALGQGPEFLTYFNYEAQQDKSGLPNDRFSAERPEGSISTLTIQRTEQRDSAMYRCASRPKPGLAPETQYFGPGTRLLVL.

V gene TRBV29-1 combines with J gene TRBJ2-3; the D gene is possibly TRBD1 (5 bases). Germline lookup yields CDR1 SQVTM and CDR2 ANQGSEA. Deletions cut 1 base from V and 5 bases from J, with 7 bases between. The CDR3 spans 12 residues. The CDR3 DNA is TGCAGCGTTGAAGGGACACAAGATACGCAGTATTTT. Protein sequence: CSVEGTQDTQYF.

The chain links TRBV25-1 to TRBJ1-6; perhaps TRBD1 as D (6 bases). The CDR3 runs 14 residues. Trimming stripped 4 bases from V and 8 bases from J, with 12 bases between. Looked up from germline, CDR1 is MGHDK and CDR2 is SYGVNS. The CDR3 is CASSGTGPYSPLHF. CDR3 DNA: TGTGCCAGCAGTGGAACAGGGCCTTATTCACCCCTCCACTTT. The full variable domain, with the rest looked up from reference TRBV25-1 and TRBJ1-6, is EADIYQTPRYLVIGTGKKITLECSQTMGHDKMYWYQQDPGMELHLIHYSYGVNSTEKGDLSSESTVSRIRTEHFPLTLESARPSHTSQYLCASSGTGPYSPLHFGNGTRLTVT.